This T cell receptor beta chain came from a study of shared clonotypes between healthy human individuals. The sorted-subset replicate PCRs were given around 200 ng DNA, which is 27,000 or so T cell genomes. Generated by immunoSEQ multiplex PCR, the TCRdb table keeps only in-frame clones and is missing some. The table lists 2,500,000 or so clones, over 85% of them singletons. Donors were Caucasian adults residing in Nashville, Tennessee, USA. The material sequenced was naive CD4+ T cells from PBMCs. Subset denoted: CD45RA+ positively selected. The receptor's source is a man aged 18 to 35 in good health. Some clones in this sample may be carry-over from other donors' samples.

This chain's CDR3 is CASSLGDLGNTEAFF. CDR3 nucleotide sequence: TGCGCCAGCAGCTTGGGGGACCTGGGGAACACTGAAGCTTTCTTT. This chain uses TRBV5-1 with TRBJ1-1, with D perhaps matching TRBD1 (5 bases). Trimming left V 0 bases short and J 1 base short, with 10 bases between. Germline V lookup: CDR1 SGHRS, CDR2 YFSETQ. This CDR3 comprises 15 residues.